The rows below give T cell receptor beta chains drawn from one sample of a study of tumor-infiltrating lymphocytes in primary liver carcinoma. TCRdb analysed the multiplex PCR reads with MiXCR anew, one entry per CDR3 protein. The sample includes more than 45,000 distinct CDR3 sequences, about three quarters of them seen just once. Source material: liver tumor tissue from sampling region 3. The receptors come from a man in his forties with primary liver carcinoma and hepatitis B virus infection. Both conserved end residues are part of each CDR3. D genes are given only for firm matches. Not all rows give a size; the values are once, few, many and, for expanded clones, a class.

J	D	V	size	CDR3	DNA
TRBJ2-7	-	TRBV5-1	-	CTSSLQSDSVYEQYF	TGCACCAGCAGCTTGCAATCCGACAGCGTCTACGAGCAGTACTTC
TRBJ2-1	TRBD1	TRBV14	-	CASSQFGQGWNEQFF	TGTGCCAGCAGCCAGTTTGGACAGGGATGGAATGAGCAGTTCTTC
TRBJ2-6	-	TRBV6-5	-	CASSRGAGANVLTF	TGTGCAAGCAGTCGAGGAGCTGGGGCCAACGTCCTTACTTTC
TRBJ2-7	-	TRBV10-3	-	CVIMRTESYKQYF	TGTGTCATCATGAGGACAGAATCTTACAAGCAGTACTTC
TRBJ1-2	-	TRBV11-2	-	CPSSSEGNYGYTF	TGCCCCAGCAGCTCAGAGGGGAACTATGGCTACACCTTC
TRBJ2-7	TRBD1	TRBV25-1	-	CASSGRDRGSYELYF	TGTGCCAGCAGTGGTAGGGACAGGGGCTCCTACGAGCTGTACTTC
TRBJ1-1	-	TRBV10-2	-	CASSESSSMNIEAFF	TGCGCCAGCAGTGAGTCAAGCAGTATGAACATTGAAGCTTTCTTC
TRBJ2-1	TRBD2	TRBV11-1	once	CASSLGLAREVDSEQFF	TGTGCCAGCAGCCTGGGACTAGCGAGAGAAGTTGACAGTGAACAGTTCTTC
TRBJ1-2	-	TRBV7-9	many	CASSLSEADGYTF	TGTGCCAGCAGCTTGTCAGAAGCGGATGGCTACACCTTC
TRBJ1-1	-	TRBV6-6	medium-sized	CASSYSIATTEAFF	TGTGCCAGCAGTTACTCGATTGCGACCACTGAAGCTTTCTTT
TRBJ1-2	-	TRBV12-3/TRBV12-4	few	CASSSLQGIDGYTF	TGTGCTAGCAGTTCGCTACAGGGAATAGATGGCTACACCTTC
TRBJ2-1	-	TRBV29-1	-	CSVLPGHGVDEQSF	TGCAGCGTATTGCCGGGACATGGGGTGGATGAGCAGTCCTTC
TRBJ2-7	TRBD2	TRBV20-1	many	CSARDLAEDYEQYF	TGCAGTGCTAGAGATCTAGCGGAGGACTACGAGCAGTACTTC
TRBJ2-2	-	TRBV19	-	CASTYSGKHTGELFF	TGTGCCAGTACCTACTCAGGGAAGCACACCGGGGAGTTGTTTTTT
TRBJ2-1	TRBD2	TRBV28	-	CASSQHYGLARADEQFF	TGTGCCAGCAGTCAACATTATGGACTAGCGAGGGCAGATGAGCAGTTCTTC
TRBJ2-5	TRBD1	TRBV2	-	CASSSTGVVETQYF	TGTGCCAGCAGCTCAACAGGGGTGGTGGAGACCCAGTACTTC
TRBJ2-7	TRBD1	TRBV11-2	-	CANSLGTGTGYEQYF	TGTGCCAACAGCTTAGGAACCGGGACAGGTTACGAGCAGTATTTC
TRBJ2-1	TRBD2	TRBV7-9	-	CPSSLMGTSVNEQFF	TGTCCCAGTAGCTTAATGGGGACTAGCGTGAATGAGCAGTTCTTC
TRBJ2-7	TRBD2	TRBV7-9	once	CASNLADREGGQYF	TGTGCCAGCAACTTAGCGGACCGGGAGGGCGGGCAGTACTTC
TRBJ2-2	-	TRBV28	-	CASSIGETNTGEPFF	TGTGCCAGCAGTATTGGGGAGACGAACACCGGGGAGCCGTTTTTT
TRBJ2-7	-	TRBV11-2	once	CASSRSSSRAYVQYF	TGTGCCAGCAGCCGAAGTTCTAGCAGGGCTTACGTGCAGTACTTC
TRBJ2-3	TRBD2	TRBV11-2	-	CARRASGNTDTQYF	TGTGCCAGAAGGGCTAGCGGGAATACAGATACGCAGTATTTT
TRBJ2-3	TRBD2	TRBV29-1	-	CNARAGTTGTQYF	TGCAACGCTCGAGCGGGGACCACAGGTACGCAGTATTTT
TRBJ2-7	TRBD2	TRBV18	-	CASSPAGGGRSYEQYF	TGTGCCAGCTCACCCGCCGGGGGGGGGCGGTCCTACGAGCAGTACTTC
TRBJ2-7	-	TRBV12-3/TRBV12-4	-	CASSPWGRTHEQYF	TGTGCCAGCAGCCCCTGGGGCAGAACCCACGAGCAGTACTTC
TRBJ2-1	TRBD2	TRBV20-1	-	CSARELAGGVLYNELFF	TGCAGTGCTAGAGAATTAGCGGGAGGGGTTCTCTACAATGAGCTGTTCTTC
TRBJ2-1	-	TRBV29-1	-	CSVAQHERFF	TGCAGCGTTGCTCAGCATGAGCGGTTCTTC
TRBJ2-5	-	TRBV6-2/TRBV6-3	-	CASGYPLGPPGTQYF	TGTGCCAGCGGTTACCCTCTTGGGCCGCCGGGGACCCAGTACTTC
TRBJ2-3	-	TRBV13	-	CVSGLGSWGPDTQYF	TGTGTCAGCGGCTTAGGCAGCTGGGGGCCAGATACGCAGTATTTT
TRBJ2-3	TRBD1	TRBV5-1	many	CASSPVPGGDSTDTQYF	TGCGCCAGCAGCCCAGTCCCAGGGGGCGATAGCACAGATACGCAGTATTTT
TRBJ2-3	-	TRBV6-2/TRBV6-3	-	CTSSYPGTIDTQYF	TGTACCAGTAGTTACCCGGGGACCATAGATACGCAGTATTTT
TRBJ2-5	-	TRBV6-5	-	CASSLTPGQRRYF	TGTGCCAGTAGTCTAACTCCGGGGCAGCGTCGGTACTTC
TRBJ2-1	-	TRBV5-4	-	CAGSLGSAVRGNEQFF	TGTGCCGGCAGCTTGGGGTCAGCGGTGAGGGGGAATGAGCAGTTCTTC
TRBJ2-6	TRBD2	TRBV11-2	-	CASNPGLVAGANVLTF	TGTGCCAGCAACCCGGGACTAGTTGCTGGGGCCAACGTACTGACTTTC
TRBJ2-2	-	TRBV5-6	many	CASSLGIGPGELFF	TGTGCCAGCAGCTTGGGGATAGGGCCCGGGGAGCTGTTTTTT
TRBJ2-3	-	TRBV6-1	-	CASSEWHMQYF	TGTGCCAGTAGTGAATGGCATATGCAGTATTTT
TRBJ2-1	TRBD2	TRBV11-2	-	CASSLEDASGRANEQFF	TGTGCCAGCAGCTTGGAGGATGCTAGCGGGAGGGCCAATGAGCAGTTCTTT
TRBJ1-5	-	TRBV10-3	-	CAISVHSYQSQHF	TGTGCCATCAGTGTGCACAGCTATCAGTCCCAGCATTTT
TRBJ1-1	-	TRBV12-3/TRBV12-4	-	CASSVGSDTEAFF	TGTGCCAGTAGTGTCGGCAGTGACACTGAAGCTTTCTTT
TRBJ1-1	-	TRBV11-2	-	CVSSLDWRTEAFF	TGCGTCAGCAGTTTAGACTGGCGGACTGAAGCTTTCTTT
TRBJ2-3	-	TRBV6-5	-	CASTSQGTGTQYF	TGTGCCAGCACTTCACAGGGCACAGGTACGCAGTATTTC
TRBJ1-1	-	TRBV12-3/TRBV12-4	-	CAISAVSTEAFF	TGTGCCATCAGCGCAGTGAGCACTGAAGCTTTCTTT